This TCR beta chain was profiled in a study of T cell changes during pregnancy in multiple sclerosis. Per germline, CDR1 LNHDA and CDR2 SQIVND (reference sequence). This CDR3 is 15 amino acids long. The trim removed 1 base at V and 4 bases at J, leaving 2 bases unmatched. Repertoires were generated with immunoSEQ multiplex PCR, while TCRdb's copy carries only in-frame clones and drops some. This table holds tens of thousands of clones, roughly 90% found once. This specimen consisted of peripheral blood, obtained in the third trimester of pregnancy. This TCR derives from a female donor in good health, enrolled as a control in a pregnancy study. The rearrangement links TRBV19 to TRBJ2-5; 11 nucleotides agree with TRBD2. The CDR3 DNA is TGTGCCAGTAGTATAGTCACTAGCGGGGGAGAGACCCAGTACTTC. It codes for CASSIVTSGGETQYF.